The 8 T cell receptor beta chains presented below share a single source sample, sequenced in a study of patients and donors after allogeneic stem cell transplantation. TCRdb re-analysed the RT-PCR reads in MiXCR, keeping a single row per CDR3 protein. The table shows 900,000 to 1,000,000 distinct CDR3 sequences, with roughly 18% occurring only once. Sequencing was carried out using blood, either unsorted or a sorted T cell fraction (not recorded which). The receptor source for this set is a human donor who was either an allogeneic HSCT recipient or a stem cell or donor lymphocyte infusion donor (not recorded which). It is not recorded whose cells these are; they may come from a transplant donor.

V usage is TRBV24-1 and J usage is TRBJ1-2; no clear D gene. The CDR3 spans 15 residues. The germline CDR1 and CDR2 sequences are KGHDR and SFDVKD. Trimming removed 4 bases from V and 2 bases from J, with 13 bases in between. CDR3 sequence (DNA): TGTGCCACCAGTGAACCAGACACCCCCAACTATGGCTACACCTTC. Its translation: CATSEPDTPNYGYTF.

This clonotype turned up a few times. The CDR3 carries no conserved terminal phenylalanine or tryptophan, so it likely arises from a read error. The rearrangement links TRBV12-3 or TRBV12-4 to TRBJ2-7; perhaps D is TRBD1 or TRBD2 (5 bases each). The CDR3 sequence is 13 residues long. Deletions cut 5 bases from V and 2 bases from J, with 10 bases between. The CDR3 protein is CASSLRGPYEQYS. For the CDR3, the DNA is TGTGCCAGCAGTCTCCGGGGCCCCTACGAGCAGTACTCC.

Only a few counts were recorded for this clonotype. The chain combines TRBV20-1 with TRBJ2-1; 8 nucleotides match TRBD2. Germline values: CDR1 DFQATT, CDR2 SNEGSKA (reference sequence). The CDR3 is 13 amino acids. The J segment lost 7 bases and the V segment lost 6 bases, leaving 8 bases of the junction unmatched. The CDR3 region is CSALPGGPNEQFF. The CDR3 DNA is TGCAGTGCCCTGCCGGGGGGGCCGAATGAGCAGTTCTTC.

This rearrangement joins TRBV5-8 to TRBJ1-4, with D possibly matching TRBD1 (5 bases). The CDR3 consists of 15 residues. V lost 5 bases to trimming and J lost 4 bases, with 15 bases between them. CDR1 is SGHTS and CDR2 is YDEGEE in the germline V gene. CDR3 region: CASSLPGTSNEKLFF. The CDR3 DNA reads TGTGCCAGCAGTTTGCCCGGGACGAGTAATGAAAAACTGTTTTTT.

This chain uses TRBV7-3 with TRBJ2-5; TRBD2 matches at 11 bases. The V segment lost 5 bases and the J segment 5 bases; nucleotides outside the gene matches: 10. The CDR3 sequence is 16 residues long. Germline CDR1 is SGHTA and CDR2 is FQGTGA. Here the CDR3 reads CASSPMVLAGAETQYF. In nucleotides, the CDR3 is TGTGCCAGCAGCCCGATGGTACTAGCGGGAGCTGAGACCCAGTACTTC.

This clonotype occurred a few times. The chain employs TRBV20-1 and TRBJ1-3; no definite D call. Germline V lookup: CDR1 DFQATT, CDR2 SNEGSKA (reference sequence). The germline V and J ends were trimmed by 0 bases and 2 bases, with 14 bases remaining between them. The CDR3 loop spans 16 amino acids. The CDR3 bases are TGCAGTGCTAGAGAATCCGGACGGACTACTGGAAACACCATATATTTT. Its protein is CSARESGRTTGNTIYF.

This chain links TRBV12-3 or TRBV12-4 with TRBJ2-7, with D possibly TRBD1 on 6 matching bases. The ends were cut back, 5 bases at V and 9 bases at J, with 17 bases in the middle. This CDR3 is built from 13 residues. This chain's CDR3 is CASSSFGTRWQYF. The CDR3 DNA sequence: TGTGCCAGCAGTAGTTTCGGGACACGGTGGCAGTACTTC.

In its sample, this clonotype was seen once. The genes are TRBV5-1 and TRBJ2-7; D unresolved. Germline values: CDR1 SGHRS, CDR2 YFSETQ. V was trimmed by 4 bases and J by 2 bases, leaving 19 bases between them. CDR3 length: 16 residues. CDR3 amino acids: CASSPDLTGSTYEQYF. The CDR3 region has the DNA TGCGCCAGCAGCCCGGACCTGACGGGTTCCACCTACGAGCAGTACTTC.